This TCR beta chain stems from a study of shared clonotypes between healthy human individuals (dated by TCRdb to about 2020). Regarding the research as a whole: A few men and a couple of women, aged 18 to 49 years, made up the cohort. For each donor, CD4 naive and CD4 memory were each given three plates, CD8 naive was given two plates, and CD8 memory was given one plate. Blood TCR repertoires of about five healthy adults were deeply sequenced to estimate repertoire size and the extent of clonotype sharing between individuals. To increase sequencing depth and limit assay-specific biases, TCR repertoire library preparation and sequencing were carried out by different laboratories using diverse techniques. Per donor, leukapheresis produced somewhere between about 0.8 and 9.5 billion PBMCs. Overall results and qualifications from the work: Because the study included a small number of donors, the genetic and exposure-history diversity represented was limited. Naive subsets generally had larger estimated clonotype richness than memory subsets. Higher generation probabilities were observed for clonotypes shared by all four sorted-subset donors than for non-shared clonotypes. Rarefaction of sorted-subset datasets indicated incomplete sequencing despite the large sequencing depth. Pairwise subsampling indicated that sequencing depth was expected to affect the degree of clonotype sharing among donors. Across a handful of donors, approximately 4.9% of naive CD4, around 3.5% of naive CD8, 2.3% of memory CD4, and approximately 0.4% of memory CD8 clonotypes were shared. Only blood was sampled, and tissue TCR repertoires likely differ from those in blood.

Looking up the germline V gene (reference sequence) yields CDR1 MNHEY and CDR2 SMNVEV. V drops 8 bases and J drops 2 bases, leaving 12 bases in between. Including the terminal cysteine and phenylalanine, the CDR3 comprises 13 residues. The sequence is cut down to CDR3 DNA, 39 bases in frame from base 1. Of note for this clone: Its cognate antigen has yet to be identified. Base-call qualities are not available, and no considerably larger clone is one nucleotide away.

Using the deep immunoSEQ assay, TCR CDR3 regions were amplified from genomic DNA by multiplex PCR. For each cell subset, the extracted genomic DNA was distributed evenly across all wells of several immunoSEQ 96-well plates, and each plate served as one replicate. For sorted subsets, approximately 200 ng of genomic DNA, equivalent to 25,000 to 35,000 T cell genomes, went into each replicate PCR. The purified libraries were quantified using a Qubit 3.0 fluorometer, sized with a Bioanalyzer 2100, and then quantified again using the KAPA Library Quantification kit. Each immunoSEQ 96-well plate was sequenced on its own single-read 150-cycle Illumina NextSeq 550 flow cell. The study's own analysis went as follows. Because the immunoSEQ output included only junctional sequences and no quality scores, the filtering could not be the same as the filtering used for full-length reads. To assign V/J genes and CDR3, sequences were annotated against IMGT germline references using PyIR, a Python wrapper for IgBLAST v1.9. Any read was removed if the V/J assignment was weak (E-value above 1e-6), the CDR3 was missing, or the read contained stop codons, out-of-frame junctions, or ambiguous translated residues. V3J clonotypes were defined as sequences sharing an identical inferred V gene, J gene, and CDR3 amino acid sequence. Percentage overlap between repertoires was calculated by dividing the number of shared unique clonotypes by the size of the smaller repertoire. Richness of each repertoire was evaluated using RTK rarefaction, the Chao1 estimator, and Recon v2.1 estimates of unobserved clonotypes. OLGA was used to compute generation probabilities for all TCRbeta clonotypes that the gDNA method yielded from a handful of donors. Held by TCRdb, this immuneACCESS table contains in-frame sequences only and omits some clones. Under half of the omission traces to an unresolved V gene where checked; the cause of the rest is unknown. The D gene and trimming were derived from the DNA, and the V and J assignments and clone size from that table. The sample table holds some 300,000 clones, of which roughly 80% were seen once. Roughly a tenth of the sample is in the top ten clones.

The donors were healthy, HIV-negative adults with no recently reported acute infections or vaccinations. Only Caucasian adults living in Nashville, Tennessee, USA were represented among the donors. CD4+ T cells were enriched by magnetic negative selection, after which naive cells were positively selected on CD45RA and the negative fraction was taken as the memory subset. Blood was collected by leukapheresis, and PBMCs were isolated by Ficoll-Histopaque density gradient centrifugation and then cryopreserved in liquid nitrogen vapor phase. Analytical flow cytometry was used to check the purity and quantity of each magnetically sorted T cell population. Genomic DNA was isolated from each sorted fraction and quantified by UV absorbance on a Nanodrop 2000c.

The sequence derives from a man younger than 40 in good health. The chain couples TRBV27 to TRBJ2-5; no confident D gene assignment can be made. Source material: memory CD4+ T cells sorted from blood. What this sample's cell subset or site label stands for: CD45RA-negative fraction. The DNA sequence is TGTGCCAGCCGTCCGAGAATTCAAGAGACCCAGTACTTC. It encodes CASRPRIQETQYF.